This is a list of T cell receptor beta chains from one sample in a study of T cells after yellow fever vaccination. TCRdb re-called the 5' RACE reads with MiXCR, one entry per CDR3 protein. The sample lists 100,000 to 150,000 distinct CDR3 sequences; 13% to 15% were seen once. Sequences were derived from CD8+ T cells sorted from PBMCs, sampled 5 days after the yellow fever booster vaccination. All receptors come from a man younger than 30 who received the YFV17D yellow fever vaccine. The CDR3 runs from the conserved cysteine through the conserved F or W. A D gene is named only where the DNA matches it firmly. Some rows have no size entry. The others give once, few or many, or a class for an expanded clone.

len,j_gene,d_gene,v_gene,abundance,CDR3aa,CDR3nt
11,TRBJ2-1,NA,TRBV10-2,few,CASSGDFEQFF,TGCGCCAGCAGCGGGGATTTCGAGCAGTTCTTC
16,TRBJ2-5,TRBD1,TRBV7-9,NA,CASSPPGTGEGETQYF,TGTGCCAGCAGCCCGCCCGGGACAGGGGAGGGAGAGACCCAGTACTTC
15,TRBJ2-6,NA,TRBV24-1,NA,CATSETETGANVLTF,TGTGCCACCAGTGAAACAGAGACTGGGGCCAACGTCCTGACTTTC
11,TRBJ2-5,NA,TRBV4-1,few,CASSHVGTQYF,TGCGCCAGCAGCCACGTCGGGACCCAGTACTTC
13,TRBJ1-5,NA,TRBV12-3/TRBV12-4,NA,CASTWGEWQPQHF,TGTGCCAGCACCTGGGGGGAGTGGCAGCCCCAGCATTTT
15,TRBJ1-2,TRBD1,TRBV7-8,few,CASSSGDRGLDGYTF,TGTGCCAGCAGCTCGGGGGACAGGGGTCTTGATGGCTACACCTTC
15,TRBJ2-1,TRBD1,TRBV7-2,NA,CASSSRDRLYNEQFF,TGTGCCAGCAGCTCACGGGACAGGTTATACAATGAGCAGTTCTTC
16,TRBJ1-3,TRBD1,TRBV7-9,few,CASSFSHGQGEDTIYF,TGTGCCAGCAGCTTCTCCCACGGACAGGGCGAAGACACCATATATTTT
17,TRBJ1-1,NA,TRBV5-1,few,CASSLGDHAIGNTEAFF,TGCGCCAGCAGCTTGGGGGACCACGCGATTGGGAACACTGAAGCTTTCTTT
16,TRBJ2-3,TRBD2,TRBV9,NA,CASSARGGDSTDTQYF,TGTGCCAGCAGCGCCCGCGGGGGGGATAGCACAGATACGCAGTATTTT
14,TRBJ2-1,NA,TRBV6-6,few,CASSYIGVYNEQFF,TGTGCCAGCAGTTATATCGGGGTTTACAATGAGCAGTTCTTC
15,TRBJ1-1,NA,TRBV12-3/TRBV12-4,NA,CASSSRTAMNTEAFF,TGTGCCAGCAGTTCCCGGACCGCAATGAACACTGAAGCTTTCTTT
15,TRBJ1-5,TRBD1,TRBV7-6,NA,CARDLGQGDNQPQHF,TGTGCCCGGGATCTGGGACAGGGGGATAATCAGCCCCAGCATTTT
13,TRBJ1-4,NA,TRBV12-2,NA,CASRCPEGEKLFF,TGTGCAAGTCGCTGCCCGGAGGGTGAAAAACTGTTTTTT
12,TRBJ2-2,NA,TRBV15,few,CATSDYTGELFF,TGTGCCACCAGCGACTACACCGGGGAGCTGTTTTTT
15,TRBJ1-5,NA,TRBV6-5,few,CASSSVRLPGQPQHF,TGTGCCAGCAGTTCCGTGCGACTACCGGGGCAGCCCCAGCATTTT
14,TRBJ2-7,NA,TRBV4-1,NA,CASSLGAGPYEQYF,TGCGCCAGCAGCCTCGGGGCAGGTCCCTACGAGCAGTACTTC
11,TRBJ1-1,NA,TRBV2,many,CASRAGLEAFF,TGTGCCAGCAGGGCAGGGCTTGAAGCTTTCTTT
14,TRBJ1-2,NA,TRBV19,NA,CASSPRTAVDGYTF,TGTGCCAGTAGCCCCCGTACGGCAGTGGATGGCTACACCTTC
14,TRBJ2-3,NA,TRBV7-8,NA,CASSYKSWPDTQYF,TGTGCCAGCAGCTACAAAAGCTGGCCGGATACGCAGTATTTT
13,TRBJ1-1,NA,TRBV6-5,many,CASSYSRVAEAFF,TGTGCCAGCAGTTACTCCAGGGTGGCTGAAGCTTTCTTT
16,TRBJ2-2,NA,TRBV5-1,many,CASSLAPDRPTGELFF,TGCGCCAGCAGCTTGGCCCCGGACAGACCCACCGGGGAGCTGTTTTTT
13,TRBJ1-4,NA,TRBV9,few,CASSVDGNEKLFF,TGTGCCAGCAGCGTAGACGGAAATGAAAAACTGTTTTTT
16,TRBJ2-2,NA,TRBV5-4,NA,CASSFFPNVNTGELFF,TGTGCCAGCAGCTTTTTCCCTAATGTGAACACCGGGGAGCTGTTTTTT
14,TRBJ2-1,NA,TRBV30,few,CAWSVEDNYNEQFF,TGTGCCTGGAGTGTCGAGGACAACTACAATGAGCAGTTCTTC
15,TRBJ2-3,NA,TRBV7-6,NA,CASSLDIGPTDTQYF,TGTGCCAGCAGCCTGGACATTGGTCCCACAGATACGCAGTATTTT